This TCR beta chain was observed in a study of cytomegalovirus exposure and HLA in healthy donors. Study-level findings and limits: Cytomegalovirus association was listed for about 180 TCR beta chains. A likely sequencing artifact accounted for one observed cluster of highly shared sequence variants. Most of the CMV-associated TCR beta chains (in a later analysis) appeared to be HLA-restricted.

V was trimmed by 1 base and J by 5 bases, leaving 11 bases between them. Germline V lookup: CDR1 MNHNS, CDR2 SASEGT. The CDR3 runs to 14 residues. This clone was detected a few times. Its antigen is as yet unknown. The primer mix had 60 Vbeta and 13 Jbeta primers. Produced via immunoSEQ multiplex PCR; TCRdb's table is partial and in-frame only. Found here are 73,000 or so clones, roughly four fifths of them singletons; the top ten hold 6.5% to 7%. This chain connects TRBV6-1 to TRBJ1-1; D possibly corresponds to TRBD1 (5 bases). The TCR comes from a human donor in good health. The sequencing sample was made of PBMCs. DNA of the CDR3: TGTGCCAGCAGTGAAGGGGGGGGAAGAACTGAAGCTTTCTTT. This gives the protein CASSEGGGRTEAFF.